This TCR beta chain was identified during a study of shared T cell receptors in the human thymus. V lost 1 base and J lost 2; bases outside the gene matches: 5. This CDR3 comprises 16 residues. CDR1 and CDR2 from the germline V gene are LNHDA and SQIVND (reference sequence). Some clones are missing from TCRdb's copy, which holds only in-frame ones; the method was immunoSEQ multiplex PCR. The sample records hundreds of thousands of clones, 70% to 90% being singletons. The sample was also linked to a second study, of human thymus T cells. That publication notes: During corrective heart surgery, resections were taken, and the thymus tissue came from them. Use of V and J genes seemed skewed within the thymic and blood repertoires. What related research reported was that thymic repertoires overlapped highly among unrelated individuals.

The clonotype comes from a boy under two years old with a congenital heart defect. The chain is built from TRBV19 and TRBJ2-1; 7 bases line up with TRBD2. Source material: thymocytes. For the CDR3, the DNA is TGTGCCAGTAGTATAGGGACTAGAAAAACCTACAATGAGCAGTTCTTC. Translating it yields CASSIGTRKTYNEQFF. The complete variable domain, with remaining parts taken from reference TRBV19 and TRBJ2-1, reads DGGITQSPKYLFRKEGQNVTLSCEQNLNHDAMYWYRQDPGQGLRLIYYSQIVNDFQKGDIAEGYSVSREKKESFPLTVTSAQKNPTAFYLCASSIGTRKTYNEQFFGPGTRLTVL.